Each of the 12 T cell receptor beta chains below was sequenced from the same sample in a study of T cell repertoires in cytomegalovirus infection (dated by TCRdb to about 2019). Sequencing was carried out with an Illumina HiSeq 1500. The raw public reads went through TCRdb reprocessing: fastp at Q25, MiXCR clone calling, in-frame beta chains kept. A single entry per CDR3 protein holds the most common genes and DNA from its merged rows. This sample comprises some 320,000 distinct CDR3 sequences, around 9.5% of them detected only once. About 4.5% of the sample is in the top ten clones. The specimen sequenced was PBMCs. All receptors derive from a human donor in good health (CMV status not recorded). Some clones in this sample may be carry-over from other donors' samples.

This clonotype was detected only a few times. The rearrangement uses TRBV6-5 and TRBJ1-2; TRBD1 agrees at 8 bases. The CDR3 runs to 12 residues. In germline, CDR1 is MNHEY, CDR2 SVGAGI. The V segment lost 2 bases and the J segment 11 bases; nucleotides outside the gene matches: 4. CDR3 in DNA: TGTGCCAGCAGTTACGGACAGGGTCGGTACACCTTC. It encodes CASSYGQGRYTF.

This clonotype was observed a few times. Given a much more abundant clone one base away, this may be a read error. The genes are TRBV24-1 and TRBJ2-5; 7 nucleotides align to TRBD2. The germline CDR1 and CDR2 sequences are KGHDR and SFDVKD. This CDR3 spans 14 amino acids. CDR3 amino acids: CTTSETSAKGTQYF. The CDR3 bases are TGTACCACCAGTGAAACTAGCGCGAAGGGGACCCAGTACTTC.

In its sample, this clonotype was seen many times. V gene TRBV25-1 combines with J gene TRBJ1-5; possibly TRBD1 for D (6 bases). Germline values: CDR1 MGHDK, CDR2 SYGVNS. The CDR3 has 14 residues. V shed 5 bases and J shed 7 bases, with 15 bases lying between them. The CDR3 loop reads CASSMDSPGQPQHF. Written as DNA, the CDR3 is TGTGCCAGCAGTATGGACAGCCCGGGGCAGCCCCAGCATTTT.

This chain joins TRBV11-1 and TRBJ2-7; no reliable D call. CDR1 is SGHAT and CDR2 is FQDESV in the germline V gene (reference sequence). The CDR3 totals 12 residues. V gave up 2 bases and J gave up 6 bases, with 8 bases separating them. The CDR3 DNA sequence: TGTGCCAGCAGCTTAAATTTCGCCGAGCAGTACTTC. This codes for CASSLNFAEQYF.

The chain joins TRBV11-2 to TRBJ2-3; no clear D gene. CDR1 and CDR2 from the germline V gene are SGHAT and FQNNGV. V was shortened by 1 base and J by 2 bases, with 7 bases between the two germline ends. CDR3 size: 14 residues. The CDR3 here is CASSLGLYTDTQYF. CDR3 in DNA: TGTGCCAGCAGCTTAGGGCTGTACACAGATACGCAGTATTTT.

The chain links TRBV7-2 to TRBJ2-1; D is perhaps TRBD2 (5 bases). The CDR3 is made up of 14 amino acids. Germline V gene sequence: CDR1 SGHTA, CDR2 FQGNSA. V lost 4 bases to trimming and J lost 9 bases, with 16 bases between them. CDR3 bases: TGTGCCAGCAGCTCCCAGGCCGAAGGGAGTGAGCAGTTCTTC. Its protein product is CASSSQAEGSEQFF.

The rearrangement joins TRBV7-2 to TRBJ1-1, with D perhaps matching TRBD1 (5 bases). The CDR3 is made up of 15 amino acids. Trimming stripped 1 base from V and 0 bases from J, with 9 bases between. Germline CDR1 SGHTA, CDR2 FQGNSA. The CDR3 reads CASSLDGGLNTEAFF. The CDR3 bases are TGTGCCAGCAGCTTAGACGGGGGATTGAACACTGAAGCTTTCTTT.

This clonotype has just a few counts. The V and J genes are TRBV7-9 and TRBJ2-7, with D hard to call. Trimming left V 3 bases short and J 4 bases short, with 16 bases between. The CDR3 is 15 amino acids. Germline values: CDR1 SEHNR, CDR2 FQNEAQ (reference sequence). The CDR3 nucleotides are TGTGCCAGCAGCTTCGAAACAGCCTGGGCTTACGAGCAGTACTTC. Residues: CASSFETAWAYEQYF.

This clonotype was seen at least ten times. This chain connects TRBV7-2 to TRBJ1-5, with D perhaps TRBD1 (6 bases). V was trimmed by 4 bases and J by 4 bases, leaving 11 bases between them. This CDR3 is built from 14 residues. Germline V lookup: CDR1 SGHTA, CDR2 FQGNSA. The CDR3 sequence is CASSYGQGNQPQHF. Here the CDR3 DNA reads TGTGCCAGCAGCTACGGTCAGGGGAATCAGCCCCAGCATTTT.

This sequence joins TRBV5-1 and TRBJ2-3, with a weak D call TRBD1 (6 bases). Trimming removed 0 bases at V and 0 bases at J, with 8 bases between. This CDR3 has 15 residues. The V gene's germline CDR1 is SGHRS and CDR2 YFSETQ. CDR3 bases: TGCGCCAGCAGCTTGGGGGACACGAGCACAGATACGCAGTATTTT. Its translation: CASSLGDTSTDTQYF.

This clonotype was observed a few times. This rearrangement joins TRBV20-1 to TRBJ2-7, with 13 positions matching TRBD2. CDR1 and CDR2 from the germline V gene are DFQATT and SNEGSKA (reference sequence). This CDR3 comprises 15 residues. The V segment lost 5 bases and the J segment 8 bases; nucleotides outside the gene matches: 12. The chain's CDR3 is CSAESRTSGGNKQYF. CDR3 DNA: TGCAGTGCTGAGAGTCGGACTAGCGGGGGTAACAAGCAGTACTTC.

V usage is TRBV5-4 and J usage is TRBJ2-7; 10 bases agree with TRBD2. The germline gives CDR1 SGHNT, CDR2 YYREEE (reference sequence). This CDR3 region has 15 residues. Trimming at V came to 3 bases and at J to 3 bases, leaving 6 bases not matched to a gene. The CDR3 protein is CASSSRTSGLYEQYF. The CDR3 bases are TGTGCCAGCAGCTCCAGGACTAGCGGACTCTACGAGCAGTACTTC.